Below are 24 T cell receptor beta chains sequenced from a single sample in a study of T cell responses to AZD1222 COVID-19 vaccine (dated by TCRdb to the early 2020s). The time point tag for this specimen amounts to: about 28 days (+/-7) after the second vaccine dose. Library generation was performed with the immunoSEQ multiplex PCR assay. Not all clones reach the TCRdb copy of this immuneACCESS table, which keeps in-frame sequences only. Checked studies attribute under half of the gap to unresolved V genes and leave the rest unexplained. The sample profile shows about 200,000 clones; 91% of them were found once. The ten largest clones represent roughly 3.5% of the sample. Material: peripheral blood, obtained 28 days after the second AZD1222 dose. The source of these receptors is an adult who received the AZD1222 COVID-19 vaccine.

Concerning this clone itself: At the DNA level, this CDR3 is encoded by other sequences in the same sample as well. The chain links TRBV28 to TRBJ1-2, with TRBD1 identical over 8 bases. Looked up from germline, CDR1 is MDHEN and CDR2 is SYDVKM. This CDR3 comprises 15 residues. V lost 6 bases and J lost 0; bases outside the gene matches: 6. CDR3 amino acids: CASSGTGRANYGYTF. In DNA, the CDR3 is TGTGCCAGCAGCGGGACAGGTCGAGCTAACTATGGCTACACCTTC.

CDR3 sequence reads: CATQGLALAREEQFF. CDR3 nucleotide sequence: TGTGCCACCCAGGGGCTTGCGCTAGCCCGGGAGGAGCAGTTCTTC. V and J are TRBV27 and TRBJ2-1; either TRBD1 or TRBD2 may fit D (6 bases each). The germline CDR1 and CDR2 sequences are MNHEY and SMNVEV (reference sequence). The V gene lost 10 bases and the J gene lost 10 bases, with 26 bases spanning the gap. This CDR3 contains 15 residues.

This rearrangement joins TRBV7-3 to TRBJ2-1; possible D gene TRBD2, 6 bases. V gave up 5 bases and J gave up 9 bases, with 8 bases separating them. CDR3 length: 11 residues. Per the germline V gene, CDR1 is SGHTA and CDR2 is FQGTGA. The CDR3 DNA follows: TGTGCCAGCAGCAAGGGAGGTGAGCAGTTCTTC. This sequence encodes CASSKGGEQFF.

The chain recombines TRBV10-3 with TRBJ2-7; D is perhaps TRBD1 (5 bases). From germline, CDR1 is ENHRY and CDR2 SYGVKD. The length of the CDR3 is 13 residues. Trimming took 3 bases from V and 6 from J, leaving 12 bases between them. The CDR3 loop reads CAISDRQGLEQYF. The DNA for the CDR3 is TGTGCCATCAGTGACCGGCAGGGTCTCGAGCAGTACTTC.

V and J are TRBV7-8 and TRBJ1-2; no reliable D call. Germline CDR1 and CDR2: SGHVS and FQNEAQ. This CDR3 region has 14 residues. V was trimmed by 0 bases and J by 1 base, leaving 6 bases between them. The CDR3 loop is CASSLARVNYGYTF. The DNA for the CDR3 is TGTGCCAGCAGCTTAGCGCGGGTTAACTATGGCTACACCTTC.

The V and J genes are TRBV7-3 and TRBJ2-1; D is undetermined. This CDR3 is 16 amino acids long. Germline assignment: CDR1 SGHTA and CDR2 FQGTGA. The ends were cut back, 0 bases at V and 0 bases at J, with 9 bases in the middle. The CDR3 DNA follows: TGTGCCAGCAGCTTAACCCTACCCAGCTCCTACAATGAGCAGTTCTTC. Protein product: CASSLTLPSSYNEQFF.

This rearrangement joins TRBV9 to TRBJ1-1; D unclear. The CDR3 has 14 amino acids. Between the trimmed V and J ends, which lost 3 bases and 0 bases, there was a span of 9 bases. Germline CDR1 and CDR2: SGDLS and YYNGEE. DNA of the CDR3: TGTGCCAGCAGCGCCCCGGGCTTGAACACTGAAGCTTTCTTT. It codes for CASSAPGLNTEAFF.

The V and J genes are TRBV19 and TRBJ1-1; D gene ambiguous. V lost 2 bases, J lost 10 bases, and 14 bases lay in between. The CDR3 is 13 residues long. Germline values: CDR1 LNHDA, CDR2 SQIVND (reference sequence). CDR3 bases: TGTGCCAGTAGTATATTTGGGGTCCCTGGAGCTTTCTTT. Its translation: CASSIFGVPGAFF.

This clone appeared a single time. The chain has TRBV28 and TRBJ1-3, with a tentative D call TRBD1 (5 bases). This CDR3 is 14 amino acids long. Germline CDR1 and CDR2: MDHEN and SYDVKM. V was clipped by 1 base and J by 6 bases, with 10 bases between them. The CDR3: CASSLSGKENTIYF. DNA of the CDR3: TGTGCCAGCAGTTTATCAGGGAAGGAAAACACCATATATTTT.

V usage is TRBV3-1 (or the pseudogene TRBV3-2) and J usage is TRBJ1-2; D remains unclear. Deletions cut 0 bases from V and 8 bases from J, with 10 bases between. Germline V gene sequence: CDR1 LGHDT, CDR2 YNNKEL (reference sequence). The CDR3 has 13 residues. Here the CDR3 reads CASSQEDLGGYTF. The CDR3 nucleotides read TGTGCCAGCAGCCAAGAGGACCTTGGGGGCTACACCTTC.

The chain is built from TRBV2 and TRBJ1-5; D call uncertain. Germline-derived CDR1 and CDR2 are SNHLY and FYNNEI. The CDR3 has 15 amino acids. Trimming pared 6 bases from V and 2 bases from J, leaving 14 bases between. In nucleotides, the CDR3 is TGTGCCAGCAGCCCCGGGAAGGTACGCAATCAGCCCCAGCATTTT. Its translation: CASSPGKVRNQPQHF.

CDR3 protein: CASSSSFVGEAFF. Here the CDR3 DNA reads TGTGCCAGCAGCTCTTCATTCGTCGGTGAAGCTTTCTTT. J is TRBJ1-1 and V is TRBV11-2; D uncertain. The germline CDR1 and CDR2 sequences are SGHAT and FQNNGV. V was trimmed by 4 bases and J by 7 bases, leaving 13 bases between them. This CDR3 has 13 residues.

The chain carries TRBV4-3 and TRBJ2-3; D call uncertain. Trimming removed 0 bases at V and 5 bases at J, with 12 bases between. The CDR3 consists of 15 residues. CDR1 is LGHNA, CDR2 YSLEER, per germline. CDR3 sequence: CASSQERASRDTQYF. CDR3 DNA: TGCGCCAGCAGCCAAGAACGGGCTAGTCGAGATACGCAGTATTTT.

DNA of the CDR3: TGTGCCAGTAGTATAGTGGGAGGCTACGGGCAGCCCCAGCATTTT. Translation gives CASSIVGGYGQPQHF. The rearrangement joins TRBV19 to TRBJ1-5; D not resolved. V dropped 1 base and J dropped 7 bases, with 14 bases sitting between them. Per germline, CDR1 LNHDA and CDR2 SQIVND (reference sequence). The CDR3 is 15 amino acids. Supplemented by reference TRBV19 and TRBJ1-5, the full variable domain reads DGGITQSPKYLFRKEGQNVTLSCEQNLNHDAMYWYRQDPGQGLRLIYYSQIVNDFQKGDIAEGYSVSREKKESFPLTVTSAQKNPTAFYLCASSIVGGYGQPQHFGDGTRLSIL.

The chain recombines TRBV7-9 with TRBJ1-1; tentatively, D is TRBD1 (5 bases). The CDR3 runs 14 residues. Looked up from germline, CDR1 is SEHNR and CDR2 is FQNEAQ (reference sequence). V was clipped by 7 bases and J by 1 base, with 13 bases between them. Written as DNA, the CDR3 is TGTGCCAGCACCGAACTAGGGACGAACACTGAAGCTTTCTTT. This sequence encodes CASTELGTNTEAFF.

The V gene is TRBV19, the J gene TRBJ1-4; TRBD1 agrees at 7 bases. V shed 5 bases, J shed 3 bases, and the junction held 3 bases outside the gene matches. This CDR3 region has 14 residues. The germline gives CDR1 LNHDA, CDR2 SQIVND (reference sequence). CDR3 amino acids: CASSFGTANEKLFF. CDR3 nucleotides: TGTGCCAGTAGTTTTGGGACAGCTAATGAAAAACTGTTTTTT.

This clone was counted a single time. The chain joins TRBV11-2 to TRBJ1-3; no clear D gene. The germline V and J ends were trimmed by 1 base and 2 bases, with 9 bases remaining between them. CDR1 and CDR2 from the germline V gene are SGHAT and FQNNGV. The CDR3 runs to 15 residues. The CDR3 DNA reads TGTGCCAGCAGCTTAGGGATGGGGACTGGAAACACCATATATTTT. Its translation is CASSLGMGTGNTIYF.

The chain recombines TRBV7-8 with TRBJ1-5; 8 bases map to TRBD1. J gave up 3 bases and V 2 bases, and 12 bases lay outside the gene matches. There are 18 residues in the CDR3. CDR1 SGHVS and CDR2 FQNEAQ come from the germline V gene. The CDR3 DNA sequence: TGTGCCAGCAGCTTATGGACTGACAGGGGAGACTCCAATCAGCCCCAGCATTTT. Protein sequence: CASSLWTDRGDSNQPQHF.

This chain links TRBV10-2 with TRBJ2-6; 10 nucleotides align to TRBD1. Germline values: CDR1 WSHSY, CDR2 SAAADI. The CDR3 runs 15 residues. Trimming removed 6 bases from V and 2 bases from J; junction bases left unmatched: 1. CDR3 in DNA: TGCGCCAGCAGCGACAGGGGGCCTGGGGCCAACGTCCTGACTTTC. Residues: CASSDRGPGANVLTF.

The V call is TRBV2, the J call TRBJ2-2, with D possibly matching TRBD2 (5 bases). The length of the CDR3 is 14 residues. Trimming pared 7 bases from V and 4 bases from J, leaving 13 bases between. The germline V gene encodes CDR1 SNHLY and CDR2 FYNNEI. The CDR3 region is CASKRTRGTGELFF. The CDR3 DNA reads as TGTGCCAGCAAGAGGACCCGGGGCACCGGGGAGCTGTTTTTT.

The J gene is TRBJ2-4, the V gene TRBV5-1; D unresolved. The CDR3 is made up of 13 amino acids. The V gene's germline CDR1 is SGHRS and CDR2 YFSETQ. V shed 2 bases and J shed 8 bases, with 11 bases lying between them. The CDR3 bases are TGCGCCAGCAGCTTTAAAGAACGGGACATTCAGTACTTC. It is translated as CASSFKERDIQYF.

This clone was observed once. The CDR3 spells CASTGTSGSQETQYF. DNA for the CDR3: TGTGCCAGCACCGGAACTAGCGGGAGCCAAGAGACCCAGTACTTC. The chain is built from TRBV6-5 and TRBJ2-5; TRBD2 agrees at 11 bases. CDR3 size: 15 residues. Germline values: CDR1 MNHEY, CDR2 SVGAGI. The ends lost 7 bases at V and 1 base at J; junction bases unmatched: 5.

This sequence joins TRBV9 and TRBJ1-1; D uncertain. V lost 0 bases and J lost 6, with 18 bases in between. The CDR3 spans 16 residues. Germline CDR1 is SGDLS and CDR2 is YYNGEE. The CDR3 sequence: CASSVESLGTGAEAFF. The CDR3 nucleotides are TGTGCCAGCAGCGTAGAATCCCTGGGAACCGGCGCTGAAGCTTTCTTT.

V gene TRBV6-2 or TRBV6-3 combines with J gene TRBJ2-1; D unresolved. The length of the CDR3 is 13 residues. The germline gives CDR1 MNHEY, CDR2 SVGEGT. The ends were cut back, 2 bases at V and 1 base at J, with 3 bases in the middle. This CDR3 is CASSYRSYNEQFF. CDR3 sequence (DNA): TGTGCCAGCAGTTACCGATCCTACAATGAGCAGTTCTTC.